Listed below are T cell receptor beta chains from one sample, sequenced in a study of response to subunit inactivated influenza vaccine. MiXCR, run by TCRdb on the RT-PCR reads, gives a single entry per CDR3 protein. The sample holds about 310,000 distinct CDR3 sequences; just over 20% are singletons and the top ten take around 9.6%. The material sequenced was PBMCs from blood, taken about 20 months after vaccination. The origin of the receptors is a man aged 50 to 69 who received an inactivated influenza vaccine. Both conserved end residues are part of each CDR3. D genes are given only for firm matches. A clone size is listed for some rows: how often the clone was seen (once, few, many), or a class if it is expanded.

size: NA
V: TRBV20-1
D: NA
J: TRBJ2-1
CDR3: CSARDWSLDHGDEQFF
DNA: TGCAGTGCTAGAGATTGGAGTTTAGACCACGGGGATGAGCAGTTCTTC

size: NA
V: TRBV4-3
D: TRBD2
J: TRBJ2-3
CDR3: CASSQDIARTSRPDTQYF
DNA: TGCGCCAGCAGCCAAGATATCGCCCGGACTAGCCGACCAGATACGCAGTATTTT

size: few
V: TRBV28
D: TRBD1
J: TRBJ1-5
CDR3: CASNSPGGSHPQHF
DNA: TGTGCCAGCAATTCTCCAGGGGGCTCTCACCCCCAGCATTTT

size: few
V: TRBV7-9
D: TRBD1
J: TRBJ1-4
CDR3: CASSLAGTGSEKLFF
DNA: TGTGCCAGCAGCTTAGCCGGGACAGGCAGTGAAAAACTGTTTTTT

size: few
V: TRBV10-2
D: TRBD1
J: TRBJ2-7
CDR3: CASSGDRVSYEQYF
DNA: TGCGCCAGCAGTGGGGACAGGGTCTCCTACGAGCAGTACTTC

size: few
V: TRBV7-8
D: TRBD1
J: TRBJ1-2
CDR3: CASSLSGGIGYGYTF
DNA: TGTGCCAGCAGCTTATCAGGGGGGATAGGCTATGGCTACACCTTC

size: few
V: TRBV6-5
D: NA
J: TRBJ2-7
CDR3: CASSYSDNLYEQYF
DNA: TGTGCCAGCAGTTACTCGGACAACCTATACGAGCAGTACTTC

size: many
V: TRBV20-1
D: NA
J: TRBJ1-2
CDR3: CSARDVRGSESYTF
DNA: TGCAGTGCTAGAGATGTGAGGGGGTCAGAGAGCTACACCTTC

size: NA
V: TRBV20-1
D: NA
J: TRBJ2-7
CDR3: CSARERGWYEQYF
DNA: TGCAGTGCTAGAGAGAGGGGTTGGTACGAGCAGTACTTC

size: many
V: TRBV4-3
D: NA
J: TRBJ1-5
CDR3: CASSQARNQPQHF
DNA: TGCGCCAGCAGCCAAGCGCGCAATCAGCCCCAGCATTTT

size: NA
V: TRBV28
D: TRBD1
J: TRBJ2-2
CDR3: CASSWDRSEAGELFF
DNA: TGTGCCAGCAGTTGGGACAGGTCGGAAGCCGGGGAGCTGTTTTTT

size: NA
V: TRBV6-1
D: NA
J: TRBJ1-4
CDR3: CASKIETRATNEKLFF
DNA: TGTGCCAGCAAAATTGAAACGAGAGCAACTAATGAAAAACTGTTTTTT

size: many
V: TRBV4-2
D: NA
J: TRBJ1-6
CDR3: CASSQGWDSPLHF
DNA: TGTGCCAGCAGCCAAGGGTGGGATTCACCCCTCCACTTT

size: few
V: TRBV27
D: TRBD2
J: TRBJ2-7
CDR3: CASNPIGAGGPYEQYF
DNA: TGTGCCAGCAACCCAATAGGTGCGGGAGGGCCTTACGAGCAGTACTTC

size: few
V: TRBV19
D: NA
J: TRBJ1-1
CDR3: CASSIQGWSTEAFF
DNA: TGTGCCAGTAGTATCCAGGGTTGGAGCACTGAAGCTTTCTTT

size: few
V: TRBV5-1
D: TRBD1
J: TRBJ2-5
CDR3: CASSLGTGGETQYF
DNA: TGCGCCAGCAGCTTGGGGACAGGGGGAGAGACCCAGTACTTC

size: NA
V: TRBV6-1
D: NA
J: TRBJ2-6
CDR3: CASSREYPANVMTF
DNA: TGTGCCAGCAGTCGGGAGTATCCGGCCAACGTCATGACTTTC

size: medium-sized
V: TRBV4-1
D: NA
J: TRBJ1-1
CDR3: CASSLRGGENTEAFF
DNA: TGCGCCAGCAGCCTTAGGGGGGGGGAGAACACTGAAGCTTTCTTT

size: NA
V: TRBV6-1
D: NA
J: TRBJ2-4
CDR3: CASSSIQELAKNIQYF
DNA: TGTGCCAGCAGCTCAATCCAAGAGCTAGCCAAAAACATTCAGTACTTC